This T cell receptor (beta chain) appears in the sequencing data of a study of OX40 agonist ivuxolimab in advanced cancers. Per the germline V gene, CDR1 is MNHNY and CDR2 is SVGAGI (reference sequence). This CDR3 is built from 14 residues. Trimming took 6 bases from V and 5 from J, leaving 16 bases between them. This clone was counted only a few times. Measured with immunoSEQ multiplex PCR; TCRdb has only the in-frame clones, and not every one. The sample carries roughly 20,000 clones, about four fifths recorded once. The rearrangement uses TRBV6-6 and TRBJ1-2; D perhaps matches TRBD1 (6 bases). The receptor was derived from an adult with an advanced solid tumor such as melanoma, head and neck, liver or kidney cancer. Sample: CD4+ or CD8+ T cells sorted from blood, taken in a trial of the OX40 agonist ivuxolimab. The CDR3 region has the DNA TGTGCCAGCAGCGACAGGCCTAGCATTTATGGCTACACCTTC. It is translated as CASSDRPSIYGYTF.